The clone carrying this T cell receptor beta chain has only a few counts. These data are taken from a study of shared T cell receptors in the human thymus. The germline gives CDR1 DFQATT, CDR2 SNEGSKA (reference sequence). Between the trimmed V and J ends, which lost 5 bases and 11 bases, there was a span of 12 bases. The CDR3 runs 10 residues. TCRdb's table, derived via immunoSEQ multiplex PCR, lists solely in-frame clones and lacks some. The table has 550,000 to 800,000 clones, approximately 85% seen once; the top ten hold approximately 0.01%. These records were also assigned to another study, of human thymus T cells.

The source of this sequence is a girl less than two years old with a congenital heart defect. Sequencing was performed on thymocytes. The J gene is TRBJ1-2, the V gene TRBV20-1; D is uncertain. The CDR3 bases are TGCAGTGCTCAGGTTGCTGGATACACCTTC. This sequence encodes CSAQVAGYTF.